This TCR beta chain comes out of a study of beta chain features in type 1 diabetes. General study points: In every one of the four CD4+ subsets, TCRB CDR3s were moderately but significantly shorter in Type 1 diabetes patients.

Note on this clone: Its antigen remains unknown.

Donors contributed one heparinised blood draw apiece, averaging around 120 mL. Investigators reverse transcribed all isolated RNA, so they sequenced expressed TCRB transcripts. Method: immunoSEQ multiplex PCR; TCRdb's copy keeps in-frame clones and lacks some. The sample shows about 53,000 clones, 55% to 80% of them seen only once. The sequence derives from a woman under 40 with type 1 diabetes. Sequencing was carried out using stem cell memory CD4+ T cells from blood.

This CDR3 is CASSSDRGGTDTQYF. Here the CDR3 DNA reads TGCGCCAGCAGCTCTGACAGGGGCGGCACAGATACGCAGTATTTT. The V call is TRBV5-1, the J call TRBJ2-3, with 8 bases that match TRBD1. There are 15 residues in the CDR3. The V and J ends lost 3 bases and 1 base, in that order; junction bases with no gene match: 4. Germline V gene lookup returns CDR1 SGHRS and CDR2 YFSETQ.